This T cell receptor (beta chain) was sequenced for a study of low-dose radiotherapy and immunotherapy resistance in tumors. Overall study context: Per fraction, Cohort 1 was given 0.5 Gy every 2 weeks, for a total of 6.5 Gy.

CDR1 and CDR2 (germline): SGHTA, FQGNSA. V shed 6 bases, J shed 3 bases, and the junction held 7 bases outside the gene matches. This CDR3 has 14 residues. cDNA synthesis used a TRAV/TRBV-specific primer set for both chains. PCR amplification of the TCRs was performed with Phusion for 20 to 25 PCR cycles, and it relied on a constant-region primer together with a V-primer adapter. TCRdb re-called the reads with MiXCR, one entry per CDR3 protein. The sample shows 10,000 to 15,000 distinct CDR3 sequences, approximately 73% of them seen only once. The chain carries TRBV7-2 and TRBJ1-1, with TRBD1 matching 7 bases. The origin of this receptor is a human donor with advanced metastatic prostate, ovarian, gallbladder or colorectal cancer (not recorded which). This table probably holds off-target reads from a library built for another chain. As DNA, the CDR3 is TGTGCCAGCAGGTACAGGGGTAGATACACTGAAGCTTTCTTT. Translation: CASRYRGRYTEAFF.